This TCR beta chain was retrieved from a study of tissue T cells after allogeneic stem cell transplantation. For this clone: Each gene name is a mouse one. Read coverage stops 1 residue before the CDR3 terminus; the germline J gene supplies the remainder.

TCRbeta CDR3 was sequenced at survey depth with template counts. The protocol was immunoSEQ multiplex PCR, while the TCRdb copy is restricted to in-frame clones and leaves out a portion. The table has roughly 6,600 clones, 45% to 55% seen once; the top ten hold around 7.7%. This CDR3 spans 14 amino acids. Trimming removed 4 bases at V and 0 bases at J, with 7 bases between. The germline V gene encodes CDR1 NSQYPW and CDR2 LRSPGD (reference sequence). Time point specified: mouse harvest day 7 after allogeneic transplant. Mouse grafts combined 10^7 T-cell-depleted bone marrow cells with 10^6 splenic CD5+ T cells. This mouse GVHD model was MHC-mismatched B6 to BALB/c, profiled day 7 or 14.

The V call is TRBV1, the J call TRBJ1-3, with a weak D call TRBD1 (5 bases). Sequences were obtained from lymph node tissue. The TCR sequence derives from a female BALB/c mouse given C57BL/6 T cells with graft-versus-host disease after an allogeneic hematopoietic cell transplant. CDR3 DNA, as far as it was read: TGCACCTGCAGTGTCAGGGATTCTGGAAATACGCTCTAT. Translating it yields CTCSVRDSGNTLY. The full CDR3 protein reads CTCSVRDSGNTLYF.